A single sample is the source of the 28 T cell receptor beta chains below, sequenced in a study of primary melanoma T cells and metastatic recurrence. TCRdb's table, derived via immunoSEQ multiplex PCR, lists solely in-frame clones and lacks some. This sample has over 85 clones, with approximately 94% found just once. Sequencing used melanoma tumor tissue. Receptors originate from a human donor with melanoma.

The rearrangement uses TRBV11-3 and TRBJ2-1, with D possibly being TRBD2 (6 bases). V lost 3 bases and J lost 4, with 13 bases in between. Germline values: CDR1 SGHNT, CDR2 YENEEA. This CDR3 has 15 residues. The CDR3 DNA is TGTGCCAGCAGCTTGGGAGCGGGCGGATACAATGAGCAGTTCTTC. This codes for CASSLGAGGYNEQFF.

The chain carries TRBV11-3 and TRBJ2-1, with 9 bases that match TRBD2. V shed 2 bases, J shed 10 bases, and the junction held 6 bases outside the gene matches. The germline V gene encodes CDR1 SGHNT and CDR2 YENEEA. This CDR3 spans 14 amino acids. CDR3 residues: CASSLQAGGREQFF. The CDR3 DNA follows: TGTGCCAGCAGCTTACAAGCGGGAGGCAGGGAGCAGTTCTTC. The full variable domain, in which reference TRBV11-3 and TRBJ2-1 provide the parts outside the CDR3, is EAGVVQSPRYKIIEKKQPVAFWCNPISGHNTLYWYLQNLGQGPELLIRYENEEAVDDSQLPKDRFSAERLKGVDSTLKIQPAELGDSAVYLCASSLQAGGREQFFGPGTRLTVL.

V gene TRBV11-3 combines with J gene TRBJ1-4; 9 positions agree with TRBD1. Germline CDR1 SGHNT, CDR2 YENEEA. With V trimmed by 3 bases and J by 7 bases, 15 bases remained unmatched. This CDR3 region has 18 residues. The CDR3 DNA reads TGTGCCAGCAGCTTGGGAGGACAGGGGTCCCGACCGGGTGAAAAACTGTTTTTT. It codes for CASSLGGQGSRPGEKLFF.

This clone was picked up a small number of times. The rearrangement joins TRBV11-3 to TRBJ2-2; D remains ambiguous. Trimming stripped 4 bases from V and 2 bases from J, with 8 bases between. The germline CDR1 and CDR2 sequences are SGHNT and YENEEA. The CDR3 is made up of 14 amino acids. The CDR3 reads CASSSDGNTGELFF. CDR3 nucleotide sequence: TGTGCCAGCAGCTCGGACGGAAACACCGGGGAGCTGTTTTTT.

The rearrangement uses TRBV6-8 and TRBJ2-1; 9 bases line up with TRBD2. CDR1 is MNHGY, CDR2 SAAAGT, per germline. Germline trimming cut 0 bases from V and 6 bases from J; bases unmatched to any gene: 3. CDR3 length: 15 amino acids. The CDR3: CASSYSRTSANEQFF. The CDR3 nucleotides read TGTGCCAGCAGTTACTCGAGGACTAGCGCCAATGAGCAGTTCTTC.

J is TRBJ2-2 and V is TRBV12-5; D not certain. The germline gives CDR1 LGHNT, CDR2 FRNRAP. The CDR3 loop spans 11 amino acids. The ends were cut back, 2 bases at V and 7 bases at J, with 2 bases in the middle. CDR3 coding DNA: TGTGCTAGTGGTTTGTACGGGGAGCTGTTTTTT. Protein sequence: CASGLYGELFF.

The chain employs TRBV19 and TRBJ1-5; the D is unclear. Trimming removed 5 bases from V and 6 bases from J, with 20 bases in between. This CDR3 is 16 amino acids long. Germline V lookup: CDR1 LNHDA, CDR2 SQIVND (reference sequence). CDR3 in amino acids: CASSPLRTRPGQPQHF. CDR3 DNA sequence: TGTGCCAGTAGTCCGCTACGGACCCGCCCGGGTCAGCCCCAGCATTTT.

The chain links TRBV19 to TRBJ2-2, with D tentatively TRBD1 (6 bases). The length of the CDR3 is 17 residues. V was shortened by 5 bases and J by 4 bases, with 20 bases between the two germline ends. The germline CDR1 and CDR2 sequences are LNHDA and SQIVND (reference sequence). CDR3 coding DNA: TGTGCCAGTAGTCGGTTGATCAACGCCAGGGGCACCGGGGAGCTGTTTTTT. This gives the protein CASSRLINARGTGELFF.

This chain joins TRBV14 and TRBJ1-1; possible D gene TRBD1, 5 bases. Trimming stripped 0 bases from V and 6 bases from J, with 23 bases between. The CDR3 length is 18 residues. The germline gives CDR1 SGHDN, CDR2 FVKESK. The CDR3 DNA reads TGTGCCAGCAGCCAAGAAGGCTGGGCAAGGGGCAGTTTTGCTGAAGCTTTCTTT. Translation: CASSQEGWARGSFAEAFF.

This rearrangement joins TRBV30 to TRBJ1-6, with D unclear. Germline V gene data show CDR1 as GTSNPN and CDR2 as SVGIG (reference sequence). V lost 4 bases and J 4 bases, leaving 17 bases between the germline ends. The CDR3 loop spans 16 amino acids. CDR3 in DNA: TGTGCCTGGACCAAGGACTTTCGTCCTTATAATTCACCCCTCCACTTT. Translated, it gives CAWTKDFRPYNSPLHF.

The chain combines TRBV23-1 with TRBJ2-1; TRBD2 is a possible D gene (5 bases). TRBV23-1 is an ORF; its function is uncertain. V gave up 6 bases and J gave up 9 bases, with 18 bases separating them. The CDR3 length is 14 residues. The chain's CDR3 is CASSQEGSFAEQFF. The CDR3 region has the DNA TGCGCCAGCAGCCAAGAGGGCAGTTTTGCTGAGCAGTTCTTC.

Points on this clone: One end of the junction varies from germline; a read error may be responsible. The genes are TRBV11-3 and TRBJ2-5; D may be TRBD2 (5 bases). Germline lookup yields CDR1 SGHNT and CDR2 YENEEA. CDR3 length equals 15 residues. Here the CDR3 reads CVSSAGAERWETQYF. DNA for the CDR3: TGTGTCAGCAGCGCTGGAGCGGAGAGATGGGAGACCCAGTACTTC.

This chain connects TRBV19 to TRBJ2-2; D not resolved. The germline gives CDR1 LNHDA, CDR2 SQIVND (reference sequence). V was shortened by 3 bases and J by 0 bases, with 8 bases between the two germline ends. The CDR3 is 15 amino acids. CDR3 in amino acids: CASSMALANTGELFF. CDR3 DNA: TGTGCCAGTAGTATGGCGCTAGCGAACACCGGGGAGCTGTTTTTT.

The V and J genes are TRBV7-1 and TRBJ2-1; 9 nucleotides match TRBD2. TRBV7-1 is annotated as an ORF whose role is uncertain. This CDR3 comprises 16 residues. The junction had 9 bases not matched to a gene; V was cut back by 4 bases and J by 5 bases. Written as DNA, the CDR3 is TGTGCCAGCAGCTTATCACTAGCGGGTTCACACAATGAGCAGTTCTTC. Its translation: CASSLSLAGSHNEQFF.

The J gene is TRBJ2-6, the V gene TRBV1. TRBV1 is marked as a pseudogene. The CDR3 contains 18 residues. CDR3 in amino acids: CTSRVVCLCTKRANVLTF. The CDR3 nucleotides are TGCACCAGCAGGGTAGTTTGTTTGTGCACAAAGCGGGCCAACGTCCTGACTTTC.

The chain has TRBV12-5 and TRBJ2-1; 8 bases map to TRBD1. The CDR3 runs to 15 residues. Germline trimming cut 6 bases from V and 9 bases from J; bases unmatched to any gene: 13. Germline values: CDR1 LGHNT, CDR2 FRNRAP. CDR3 in amino acids: CASGLGLTGVGEQFF. In DNA form, the CDR3 reads TGTGCTAGTGGCTTAGGGCTGACAGGGGTGGGTGAGCAGTTCTTC.

The chain carries TRBV18 and TRBJ2-3; D may match TRBD1 or TRBD2 (5 bases each). Trimming shortened V by 1 base and J by 2 bases, and 7 bases separated the two germline ends. CDR3 length: 14 residues. Germline CDR1 is KGHSH and CDR2 is LQKENI. The CDR3 reads CASSPRGTTDTQYF. CDR3 nucleotides: TGTGCCAGCTCACCACGGGGGACCACAGATACGCAGTATTTT.

V gene TRBV22-1 combines with J gene TRBJ2-7; TRBD1 was called by the table and not checked on the DNA. TRBV22-1 is noted as a pseudogene. The CDR3 length is 14 residues. CDR3 loop: CASSLQGANYEQYF. In nucleotides, the CDR3 is TGTGCCAGCAGTTTACAGGGCGCGAACTACGAGCAGTACTTC.

This chain uses TRBV10-3 with TRBJ1-1; no clear D gene. CDR3 length equals 19 residues. Trimming pared 0 bases from V and 1 base from J, leaving 21 bases between. CDR1 and CDR2 from the germline V gene are ENHRY and SYGVKD. CDR3 loop: CAISESRGWGRPKNTEAFF. The CDR3 coding sequence is TGTGCCATCAGTGAGTCGCGAGGGTGGGGTAGGCCGAAGAACACTGAAGCTTTCTTT.

The rearrangement links TRBV19 to TRBJ1-1; D may be TRBD1 (5 bases). V was trimmed by 11 bases and J by 4 bases, leaving 23 bases between them. The CDR3 runs to 15 residues. The germline gives CDR1 LNHDA, CDR2 SQIVND (reference sequence). The CDR3 here is CAFQSRAGESTEAFF. CDR3 DNA: TGTGCCTTCCAGAGCAGGGCGGGGGAGAGCACTGAAGCTTTCTTT.

The gene calls are TRBV12-5 and TRBJ1-5, with a possible D match to TRBD1 (6 bases). The CDR3 has 15 residues. The ends were cut back, 0 bases at V and 6 bases at J, with 12 bases in the middle. CDR1 is LGHNT, CDR2 FRNRAP, per germline. The chain's CDR3 is CASGLVRGAGQPQHF. The CDR3 DNA sequence: TGTGCTAGTGGTTTGGTAAGGGGGGCTGGTCAGCCCCAGCATTTT.

The V call is TRBV11-3, the J call TRBJ2-3; TRBD1 aligns across 9 bases. The germline CDR1 and CDR2 sequences are SGHNT and YENEEA. The CDR3 extends over 14 amino acids. V shed 4 bases and J 4 bases; nucleotides not matched to a gene: 3. The CDR3 nucleotides read TGTGCCAGCAGCTCCGGGACAGGGTCAGATACGCAGTATTTT. It is translated as CASSSGTGSDTQYF.

This sequence joins TRBV6-8 and TRBJ2-5; 7 nucleotides agree with TRBD2. The CDR3 covers 15 residues. In germline, CDR1 is MNHGY, CDR2 SAAAGT. V trimming: 6 bases; J trimming: 5 bases; junction bases outside the gene matches: 12. CDR3 in DNA: TGTGCCAGCAGAAGAACTAGCGCGATGGGGGAGACCCAGTACTTC. Amino acids: CASRRTSAMGETQYF.

The genes are TRBV11-3 and TRBJ1-2; a weak D match, TRBD1 (5 bases). Germline values: CDR1 SGHNT, CDR2 YENEEA. The V and J ends lost 1 base and 11 bases respectively, with 20 bases between them. The CDR3 consists of 15 residues. The CDR3: CASSLGSRMNRGYTF. CDR3 bases: TGTGCCAGCAGCTTAGGCTCCCGAATGAACCGGGGGTACACCTTC.

The rearrangement links TRBV15 to TRBJ2-3; 9 bases agree with TRBD1. Trimming cost V 1 base and J 3 bases; bases outside gene matches: 5. Germline CDR1 is LNHNV and CDR2 is YYDKDF (reference sequence). The CDR3 totals 16 residues. CDR3 loop: CATSRGRTGETDTQYF. CDR3 nucleotide sequence: TGTGCCACCAGCAGAGGTCGGACAGGGGAGACAGATACGCAGTATTTT. The variable domain in full, completed from reference TRBV15 and TRBJ2-3, reads DAMVIQNPRYQVTQFGKPVTLSCSQTLNHNVMYWYQQKSSQAPKLLFHYYDKDFNNEADTPDNFQSRRPNTSFCFLDIRSPGLGDTAMYLCATSRGRTGETDTQYFGPGTRLTVL.

This clone appeared a single time. This sequence joins TRBV25-1 and TRBJ2-7; D is unclear. The germline V and J ends were trimmed by 3 bases and 4 bases, with 7 bases remaining between them. Germline CDR1 reads MGHDK; CDR2 reads SYGVNS. This CDR3 contains 12 residues. The CDR3 DNA sequence: TGTGCCAGCAGTGAGGGTCGTTACGAGCAGTACTTC. Translated: CASSEGRYEQYF.

CDR3 loop: CASSPGLGFSYEQYF. The CDR3 DNA reads TGTGCCAGCAGCCCCGGACTAGGGTTTAGCTACGAGCAGTACTTC. The chain joins TRBV11-3 to TRBJ2-7; 7 positions agree with TRBD2. Germline V CDR1 and CDR2: SGHNT, YENEEA. J gave up 3 bases and V 5 bases, and 10 bases lay outside the gene matches. This CDR3 region has 15 residues. The full variable domain, in which reference TRBV11-3 and TRBJ2-7 provide the parts outside the CDR3, is EAGVVQSPRYKIIEKKQPVAFWCNPISGHNTLYWYLQNLGQGPELLIRYENEEAVDDSQLPKDRFSAERLKGVDSTLKIQPAELGDSAVYLCASSPGLGFSYEQYFGPGTRLTVT.

V usage is TRBV6-1 and J usage is TRBJ2-7, with a tentative D call TRBD2 (5 bases). Trimming shortened V by 0 bases and J by 0 bases, and 9 bases separated the two germline ends. The CDR3 covers 15 residues. Germline-derived CDR1 and CDR2 are MNHNS and SASEGT. The CDR3: CASSEASGGSYEQYF. The DNA of the CDR3 is TGTGCCAGCAGTGAAGCAAGCGGAGGCTCCTACGAGCAGTACTTC.